The clone carrying this TCR beta chain was counted many times. Its specificity is not known. This CDR3 has 16 amino acids. CDR1 is MNHNY, CDR2 SVGAGI, per germline (reference sequence). V was pared by 9 bases and J by 0 bases, with 18 bases between. Attachment of unique molecular identifiers to individual cDNA molecules was performed. TCRdb re-analysed the 5' RACE reads in MiXCR, keeping a single row per CDR3 protein. Of roughly 93,000 distinct CDR3 sequences in the sample, roughly 14% were seen once. The record originates from a study of early T cells in non-severe SARS-CoV-2 infection. Study-level information: Unsorted whole-blood RNA was sequenced in bulk, leaving chains unpaired.

Study-level results: The matching step, a VDJdb search, favored anti-spike CD8 responses and missed private and CD4 specificities.

The receptor's source is an adult who was a healthcare worker with PCR-confirmed SARS-CoV-2 infection or an uninfected control (not recorded which). Input material: whole blood. The chain links TRBV6-6 to TRBJ1-5; possibly TRBD1 for D (5 bases). CDR3 residues: CASNPLGRNSNQPQHF. The CDR3 DNA reads TGTGCCAGTAACCCATTGGGGCGAAATAGCAATCAGCCCCAGCATTTT.